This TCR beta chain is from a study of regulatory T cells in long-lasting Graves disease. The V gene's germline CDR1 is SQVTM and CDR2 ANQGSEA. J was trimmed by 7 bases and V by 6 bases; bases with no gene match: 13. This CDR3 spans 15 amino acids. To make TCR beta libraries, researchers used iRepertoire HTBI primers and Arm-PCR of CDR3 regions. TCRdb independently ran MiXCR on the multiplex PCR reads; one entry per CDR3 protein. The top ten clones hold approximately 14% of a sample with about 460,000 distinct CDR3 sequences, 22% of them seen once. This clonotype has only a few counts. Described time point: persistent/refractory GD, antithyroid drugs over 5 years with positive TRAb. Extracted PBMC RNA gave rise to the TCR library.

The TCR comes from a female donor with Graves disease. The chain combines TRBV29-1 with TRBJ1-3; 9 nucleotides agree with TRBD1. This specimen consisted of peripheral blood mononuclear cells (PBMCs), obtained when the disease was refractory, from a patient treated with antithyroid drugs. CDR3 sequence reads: CSVGQGLLDGNTIYF. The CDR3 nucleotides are TGCAGCGTCGGACAGGGGCTCCTCGATGGGAACACCATATATTTT. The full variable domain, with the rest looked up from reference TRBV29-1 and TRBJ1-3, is SAVISQKPSRDICQRGTSLTIQCQVDSQVTMMFWYRQQPGQSLTLIATANQGSEATYESGFVIDKFPISRPNLTFSTLTVSNMSPEDSSIYLCSVGQGLLDGNTIYFGEGSWLTVV.